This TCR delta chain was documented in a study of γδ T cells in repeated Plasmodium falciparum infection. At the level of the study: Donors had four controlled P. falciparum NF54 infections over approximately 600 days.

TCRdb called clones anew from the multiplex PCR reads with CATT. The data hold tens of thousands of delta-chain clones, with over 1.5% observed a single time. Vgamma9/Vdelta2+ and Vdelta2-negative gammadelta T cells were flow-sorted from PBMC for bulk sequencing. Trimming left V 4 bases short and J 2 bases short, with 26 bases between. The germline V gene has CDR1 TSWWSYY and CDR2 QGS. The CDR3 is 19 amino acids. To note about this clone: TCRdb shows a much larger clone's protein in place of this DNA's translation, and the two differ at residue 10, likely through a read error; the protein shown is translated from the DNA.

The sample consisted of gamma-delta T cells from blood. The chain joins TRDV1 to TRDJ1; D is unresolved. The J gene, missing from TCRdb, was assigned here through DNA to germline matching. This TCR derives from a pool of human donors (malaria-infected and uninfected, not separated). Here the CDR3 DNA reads TGTGCTCTTGGGGTAAACTTTTTTCTACGGCCCCGAGAGACCGATAAACTCATCTTT. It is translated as CALGVNFFLRPRETDKLIF.